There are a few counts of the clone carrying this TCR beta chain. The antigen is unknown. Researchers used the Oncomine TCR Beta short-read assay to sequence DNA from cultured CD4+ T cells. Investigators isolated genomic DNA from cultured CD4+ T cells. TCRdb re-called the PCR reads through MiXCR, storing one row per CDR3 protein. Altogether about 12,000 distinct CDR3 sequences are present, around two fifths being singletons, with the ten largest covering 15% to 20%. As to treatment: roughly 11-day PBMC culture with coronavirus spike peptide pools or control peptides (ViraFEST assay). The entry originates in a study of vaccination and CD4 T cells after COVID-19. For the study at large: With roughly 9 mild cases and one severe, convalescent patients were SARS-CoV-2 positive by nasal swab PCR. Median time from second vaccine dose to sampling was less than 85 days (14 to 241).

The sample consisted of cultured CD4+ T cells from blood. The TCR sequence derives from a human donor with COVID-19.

The CDR3 DNA is TGTGCCAGCAGCCCGACAGGGGGCTATCAGCCCCAGCATTTT. Translation gives CASSPTGGYQPQHF. The chain uses TRBV7-4 and TRBJ1-5; 10 bases are shared with TRBD1. Germline-derived CDR1 and CDR2 are SGHVT and SQSDAQ. The CDR3 extends over 14 amino acids. The V and J ends lost 5 bases and 5 bases, in that order; junction bases with no gene match: 3.